This T cell receptor beta chain was identified in a study of CD8+ T cells in alopecia areata. Extracted RNA was reverse transcribed into cDNA, the sequencing template. The repertoire was sequenced with immunoSEQ multiplex PCR; TCRdb's copy has only in-frame clones and lacks some. The data contain almost 250,000 clones, roughly two thirds of them seen just once; the ten biggest clones take up approximately 1.2%. Germline V gives CDR1 SGHTA, CDR2 FQGNSA. The CDR3 runs 14 residues. The V and J ends lost 4 bases and 3 bases, in that order; junction bases with no gene match: 5. Remarks on this clone: Its antigen is currently unknown.

General study findings and limits: Scalp lesions, especially in alopecia totalis/universalis, had higher clonality than normal scalp.

This TCR was recovered from a human donor with alopecia areata. Here the sequenced sample was CD4+ T cells sorted from blood, taken at week 0. The chain uses TRBV7-2 and TRBJ2-5; 7 bases map to TRBD2. The CDR3 coding sequence is TGTGCCAGCAGCTCGTCACGGGAGGAAGAGACCCAGTACTTC. Its translation is CASSSSREEETQYF. Complete variable domain (other parts from reference TRBV7-2 and TRBJ2-5): GAGVSQSPSNKVTEKGKDVELRCDPISGHTALYWYRQSLGQGLEFLIYFQGNSAPDKSGLPSDRFSAERTGGSVSTLTIQRTQQEDSAVYLCASSSSREEETQYFGPGTRLLVL.